Following are 2 T cell receptor beta chains from one sample sequenced in a study of beta chain features in type 1 diabetes. Sequenced material consisted of expressed TCRB transcripts (all of the isolated RNA was reverse transcribed). Clones were read by immunoSEQ multiplex PCR, and TCRdb kept only the in-frame ones, dropping some. The sample contains about 450,000 clones, over 9.5% of which appear only once. The sequenced sample consisted of naive CD4+ T cells from blood. These receptors were collected from a woman aged 18-29 years in good health.

This clone was found a few times. V gene TRBV23-1 combines with J gene TRBJ2-3, with 7 nucleotides matching TRBD1. TRBV23-1 is placed among ORFs of uncertain function. With 0 bases clipped from V and 6 bases from J, the junction kept 12 bases outside the gene matches. The CDR3 contains 17 residues. As DNA, the CDR3 is TGCGCCAGCAGTCAATCGCAGGGGGTGGGACGCCTGGATACGCAGTATTTT. Protein: CASSQSQGVGRLDTQYF.

The rearrangement uses TRBV5-4 and TRBJ1-2; D uncertain. The CDR3 contains 15 residues. Germline CDR1 reads SGHNT; CDR2 reads YYREEE (reference sequence). V lost 1 base and J 1 base, leaving 11 bases between the germline ends. In DNA, the CDR3 is TGTGCCAGCAGCTTGCACAAGAAGGGTAACTATGGCTACACCTTC. The encoded protein is CASSLHKKGNYGYTF.